This T cell receptor beta chain was profiled in a study of cytomegalovirus exposure and HLA in healthy donors. Use of 60 Vbeta and 13 Jbeta primers characterized the PCR. The data were produced by immunoSEQ multiplex PCR, yet TCRdb's version contains in-frame clones alone and is incomplete. Here the sample spans 150,000 to 250,000 clones, 79% being singletons. Whole-study results and caveats: For TCR beta chains, V- and J-gene trimming was later linked to a missense DCLRE1C variant. Accurate prediction of most subjects' HLA-A and HLA-B alleles from TCR beta sequences was reported.

With 3 bases removed from V and 4 bases from J, the gap between germline ends came to 10 bases. The CDR3 length is 13 residues. Germline V gene lookup returns CDR1 GTSNPN and CDR2 SVGIG (reference sequence). In the case of this clone: Its target is unknown.

J is TRBJ2-4 and V is TRBV30, with D maybe TRBD1 (5 bases). This clonotype was obtained from a girl aged 10 to 17 in good health and CMV-seropositive. Sequencing input: PBMCs. CDR3 in amino acids: CAWRAGQKNIQYF. CDR3 in DNA: TGTGCCTGGAGGGCAGGGCAGAAAAACATTCAGTACTTC.